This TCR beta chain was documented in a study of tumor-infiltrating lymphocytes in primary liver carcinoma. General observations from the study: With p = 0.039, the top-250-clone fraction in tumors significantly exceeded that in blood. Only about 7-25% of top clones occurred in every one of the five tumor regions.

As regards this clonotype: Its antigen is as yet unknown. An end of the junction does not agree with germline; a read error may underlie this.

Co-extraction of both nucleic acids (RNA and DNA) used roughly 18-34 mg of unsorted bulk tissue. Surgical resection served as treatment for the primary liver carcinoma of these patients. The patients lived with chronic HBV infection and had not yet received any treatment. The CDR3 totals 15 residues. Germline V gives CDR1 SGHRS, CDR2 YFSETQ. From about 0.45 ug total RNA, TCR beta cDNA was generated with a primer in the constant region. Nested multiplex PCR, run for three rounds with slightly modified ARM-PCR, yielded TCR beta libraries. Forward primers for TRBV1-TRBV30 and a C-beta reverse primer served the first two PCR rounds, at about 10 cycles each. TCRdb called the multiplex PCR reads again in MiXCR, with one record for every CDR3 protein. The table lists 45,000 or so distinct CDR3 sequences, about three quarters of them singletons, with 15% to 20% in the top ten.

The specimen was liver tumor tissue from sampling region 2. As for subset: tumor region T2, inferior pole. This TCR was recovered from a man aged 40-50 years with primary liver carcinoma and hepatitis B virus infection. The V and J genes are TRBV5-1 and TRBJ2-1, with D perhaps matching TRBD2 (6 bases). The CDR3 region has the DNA TGCGCCAGCAGCTCGGTAGTGACTAGTGACAATGAGCAATTCTTC. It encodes CASSSVVTSDNEQFF.